A single sample gave rise to the 16 T cell receptor beta chains below, sequenced in a study of blood T cell repertoires in COVID-19. Profiling relied on immunoSEQ multiplex PCR, and the TCRdb table lists in-frame clones only, not all of them. The table has 250,000 to 350,000 clones, roughly 90% seen once; the top ten hold around 10%. Sequencing input: PBMCs or T cells enriched from blood (not recorded which). The receptors derive from a young woman who had recovered from COVID-19.

The chain employs TRBV4-1 and TRBJ1-5; 7 nucleotides match TRBD1. The CDR3 is 15 amino acids. Germline-derived CDR1 and CDR2 are MGHRA and YSYEKL. The J segment lost 2 bases and the V segment lost 1 base, leaving 2 bases of the junction unmatched. CDR3 bases: TGCGCCAGCAGCCAAGGAGGACAGGGCAATCAGCCCCAGCATTTT. It is translated as CASSQGGQGNQPQHF.

The V gene is TRBV3-1 (or the pseudogene TRBV3-2), the J gene TRBJ2-1; tentative D call: TRBD2 (6 bases). This CDR3 comprises 15 residues. CDR1 and CDR2 from the germline V gene are LGHDT and YNNKEL (reference sequence). Trimming removed 6 bases at V and 3 bases at J, with 15 bases between. The CDR3 is CASRRGTRDYNEQFF. Written as DNA, the CDR3 is TGTGCCAGCAGGAGAGGGACTCGGGACTACAATGAGCAGTTCTTC.

V and J are TRBV28 and TRBJ2-7; D remains unclear. The V gene lost 3 bases and the J gene lost 4 bases, with 4 bases spanning the gap. The CDR3 is 11 residues long. Germline-derived CDR1 and CDR2 are MDHEN and SYDVKM. This chain's CDR3 is CASSFRYEQYF. The CDR3 nucleotides read TGTGCCAGCAGTTTCAGGTACGAGCAGTACTTC.

The V gene is TRBV9, the J gene TRBJ1-2, with TRBD1 matching 12 bases. The junction had 22 bases not matched to a gene; V was cut back by 3 bases and J by 4 bases. The CDR3 has 21 amino acids. CDR1 and CDR2 from the germline V gene are SGDLS and YYNGEE. As DNA, the CDR3 is TGTGCCAGCAGCGGGGGTAGGTATAGTATTGTAGGGACAGGGGGCTCCTATGGCTACACCTTC. Its translation is CASSGGRYSIVGTGGSYGYTF.

Turning to this clone: In the same sample, other DNA sequences code for this CDR3. V is TRBV7-2 and J is TRBJ2-5; D ambiguous. CDR3 length equals 13 residues. V was trimmed by 2 bases and J by 4 bases, leaving 8 bases between them. CDR1 SGHTA and CDR2 FQGNSA come from the germline V gene. In nucleotides, the CDR3 is TGTGCCAGCAGCTTACTTGGCGGAGAGACCCAGTACTTC. It codes for CASSLLGGETQYF.

V and J are TRBV7-3 and TRBJ2-7, with D perhaps TRBD2 (5 bases). Trimming pared 6 bases from V and 0 bases from J, leaving 12 bases between. CDR1 is SGHTA, CDR2 FQGTGA, per germline. The CDR3 is made up of 14 amino acids. The CDR3 DNA sequence: TGTGCCAGCAGTTCTACGGGAAGCTCCTACGAGCAGTACTTC. Protein product: CASSSTGSSYEQYF.

V is TRBV6-1 and J is TRBJ1-1; D not resolved. Trimming cost V 2 bases and J 1 base, with 11 bases left between them. Germline lookup yields CDR1 MNHNS and CDR2 SASEGT. The CDR3 runs 15 residues. CDR3 loop: CASSELLRGNTEAFF. The CDR3 region has the DNA TGTGCCAGCAGTGAACTCCTGCGGGGGAACACTGAAGCTTTCTTT.

The genes are TRBV10-3 and TRBJ2-7; 8 positions match TRBD1. The CDR3 consists of 16 residues. Losses at the gene ends were 3 bases for V and 4 bases for J; bases not matched to a gene: 11. Per germline, CDR1 ENHRY and CDR2 SYGVKD. CDR3 sequence (DNA): TGTGCCATCAGTGACGTACGACAGGGGAGGCTATACGAGCAGTACTTC. Its protein is CAISDVRQGRLYEQYF.

V usage is TRBV7-6 and J usage is TRBJ2-5, with TRBD2 matching over 12 bases. V shed 5 bases and J 1 base; nucleotides not matched to a gene: 2. This CDR3 comprises 15 residues. Germline CDR1 and CDR2: SGHVS and FNYEAQ. CDR3 coding DNA: TGTGCCAGCAGCCCTAGCGGGAGGGCCCAAGAGACCCAGTACTTC. Translating gives CASSPSGRAQETQYF.

The J gene is TRBJ2-5, the V gene TRBV18, with 7 nucleotides matching TRBD2. Germline CDR1 KGHSH, CDR2 LQKENI. Trimming at V came to 1 base and at J to 3 bases, leaving 5 bases not matched to a gene. The CDR3 spans 15 residues. CDR3 loop: CASSPLGLGEETQYF. The CDR3 nucleotides read TGTGCCAGCTCACCACTCGGACTAGGAGAAGAGACCCAGTACTTC.

The genes are TRBV5-1 and TRBJ2-5; 7 nucleotides agree with TRBD1. The germline gives CDR1 SGHRS, CDR2 YFSETQ. Trimming cost V 0 bases and J 5 bases; bases outside gene matches: 7. This CDR3 region has 15 residues. The CDR3 nucleotides read TGCGCCAGCAGCTTGGTTGGGGACAGATGGGAGACCCAGTACTTC. The encoded protein is CASSLVGDRWETQYF.

J is TRBJ1-1 and V is TRBV29-1; perhaps TRBD1 as D (6 bases). V was pared by 5 bases and J by 1 base, with 11 bases between. In germline, CDR1 is SQVTM, CDR2 ANQGSEA. This CDR3 is built from 13 residues. The CDR3 DNA is TGCAGCGTTAGTCTGGGGGCGAACACTGAAGCTTTCTTT. This sequence encodes CSVSLGANTEAFF.

J is TRBJ1-2 and V is TRBV6-5, with 8 bases matching TRBD1. Germline loops: CDR1 MNHEY, CDR2 SVGAGI. J was trimmed by 2 bases and V by 4 bases; bases with no gene match: 3. CDR3 length: 14 residues. CDR3 loop: CASSWGQVNYGYTF. The CDR3 coding sequence is TGTGCCAGCAGTTGGGGACAGGTCAACTATGGCTACACCTTC.

The gene calls are TRBV9 and TRBJ2-5; D is possibly TRBD2 (6 bases). Germline V gene data show CDR1 as SGDLS and CDR2 as YYNGEE. Trimming left V 2 bases short and J 9 bases short, with 11 bases between. The CDR3 covers 12 residues. Here the CDR3 DNA reads TGTGCCAGCAGCGTTGGGGGGACGGCCCAGTACTTC. Translation gives CASSVGGTAQYF.

V usage is TRBV6-5 and J usage is TRBJ1-1; D perhaps matches TRBD1 (5 bases). V was clipped by 1 base and J by 3 bases, with 15 bases between them. The CDR3 covers 16 residues. Germline V CDR1 and CDR2: MNHEY, SVGAGI. The CDR3 reads CASSYLWQGEDTEAFF. Written as DNA, the CDR3 is TGTGCCAGCAGTTACTTATGGCAGGGTGAAGACACTGAAGCTTTCTTT.

The chain joins TRBV4-2 to TRBJ2-2, with 9 bases that match TRBD1. The CDR3 consists of 16 residues. V was pared by 4 bases and J by 3 bases, with 6 bases of the junction left unmatched. The germline V gene encodes CDR1 LGHNA and CDR2 YNFKEQ. The CDR3 protein is CASSPHWTGDTGELFF. CDR3 bases: TGTGCCAGCAGCCCTCATTGGACAGGGGACACCGGGGAGCTGTTTTTT.